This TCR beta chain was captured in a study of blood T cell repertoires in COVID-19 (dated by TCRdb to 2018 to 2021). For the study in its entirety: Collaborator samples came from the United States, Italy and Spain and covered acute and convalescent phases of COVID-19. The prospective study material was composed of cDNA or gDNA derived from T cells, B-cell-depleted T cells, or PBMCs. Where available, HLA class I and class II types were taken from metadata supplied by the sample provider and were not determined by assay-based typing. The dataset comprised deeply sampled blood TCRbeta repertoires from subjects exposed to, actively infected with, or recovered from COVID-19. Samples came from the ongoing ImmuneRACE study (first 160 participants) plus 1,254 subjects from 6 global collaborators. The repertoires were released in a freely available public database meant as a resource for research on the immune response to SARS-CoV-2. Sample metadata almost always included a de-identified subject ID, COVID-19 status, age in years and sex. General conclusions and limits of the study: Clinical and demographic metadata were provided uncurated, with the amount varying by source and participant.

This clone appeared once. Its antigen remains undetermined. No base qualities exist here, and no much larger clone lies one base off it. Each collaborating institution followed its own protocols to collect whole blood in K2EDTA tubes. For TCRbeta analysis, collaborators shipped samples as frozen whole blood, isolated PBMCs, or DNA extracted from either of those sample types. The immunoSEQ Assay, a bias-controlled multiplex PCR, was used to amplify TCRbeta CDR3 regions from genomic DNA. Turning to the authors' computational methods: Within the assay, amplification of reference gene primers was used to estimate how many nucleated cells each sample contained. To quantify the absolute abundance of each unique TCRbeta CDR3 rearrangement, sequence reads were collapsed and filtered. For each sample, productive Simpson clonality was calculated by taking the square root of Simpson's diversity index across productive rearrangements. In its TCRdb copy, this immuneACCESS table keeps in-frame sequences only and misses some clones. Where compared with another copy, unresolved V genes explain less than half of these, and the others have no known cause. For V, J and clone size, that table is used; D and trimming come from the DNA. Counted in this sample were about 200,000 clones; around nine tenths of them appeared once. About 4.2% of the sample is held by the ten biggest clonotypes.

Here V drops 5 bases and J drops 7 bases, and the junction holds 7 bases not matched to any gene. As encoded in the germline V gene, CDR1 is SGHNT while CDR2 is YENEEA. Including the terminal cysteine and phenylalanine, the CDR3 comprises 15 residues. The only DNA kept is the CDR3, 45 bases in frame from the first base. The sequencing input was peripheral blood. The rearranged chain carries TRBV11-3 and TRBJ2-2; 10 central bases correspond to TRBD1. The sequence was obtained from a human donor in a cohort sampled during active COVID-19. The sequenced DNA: TGTGCCAGCAGCCCGAGACAGGGGGCGGTCGGGGAGCTGTTTTTT. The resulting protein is CASSPRQGAVGELFF.